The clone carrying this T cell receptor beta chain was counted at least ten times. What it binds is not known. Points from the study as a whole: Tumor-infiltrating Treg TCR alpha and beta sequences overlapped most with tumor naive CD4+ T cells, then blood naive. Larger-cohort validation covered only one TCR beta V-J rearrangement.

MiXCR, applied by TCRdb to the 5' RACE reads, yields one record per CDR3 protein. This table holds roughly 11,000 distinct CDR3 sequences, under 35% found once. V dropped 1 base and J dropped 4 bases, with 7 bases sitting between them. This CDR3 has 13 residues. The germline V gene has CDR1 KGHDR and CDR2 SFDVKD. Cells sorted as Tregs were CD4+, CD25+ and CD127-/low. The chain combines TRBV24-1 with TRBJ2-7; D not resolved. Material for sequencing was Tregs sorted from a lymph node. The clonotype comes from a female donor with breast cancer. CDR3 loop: CATSDFSGYEQYF. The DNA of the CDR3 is TGTGCCACCAGTGATTTTTCGGGTTACGAGCAGTACTTC.